This TCR beta chain was identified during a study of blood T cell repertoires in COVID-19 (dated by TCRdb to 2018 to 2020). With respect to the entire study: Collaborator samples came from the United States, Italy and Spain and covered acute and convalescent phases of COVID-19. Where available, HLA class I and class II types were taken from metadata supplied by the sample provider and were not determined by assay-based typing. The prospective study material was composed of cDNA or gDNA derived from T cells, B-cell-depleted T cells, or PBMCs. The sample metadata nearly always contained a de-identified subject ID, COVID-19 status, age in years and sex. Samples came from the ongoing ImmuneRACE study (first 160 participants) plus 1,254 subjects from 6 global collaborators. Subjects who had been exposed to COVID-19, were actively infected with it, or had recovered from it provided the deeply sampled blood TCRbeta repertoires that made up the dataset. A freely available public database, intended as a resource for researchers studying the immune response to SARS-CoV-2, is where the repertoires were released.

What the authors observed across the whole study: Clinical and demographic metadata were provided uncurated, with the amount varying by source and participant.

The cysteine opens and the phenylalanine closes a CDR3 of 19 amino acids. Only CDR3 DNA is held: 57 bases, read in frame from base 1. Trimming accounts for 5 bases at V and 0 bases at J, while the number of junction bases matched to no gene is 14. Reading the germline V gene gives CDR1 WSHSY and CDR2 SAAADI. Participants in the prospective study were enrolled through a virtual design, were aged 18 to 89 years, and lived in roughly 24 United States geographic areas. Cohort assignment in the prospective study relied on participant-reported clinical history from a screening survey and a study questionnaire. ImmuneRACE Cohort 3 recovered participants were defined by two consecutive negative NP/OP PCR tests, healthcare professional clearance, or symptom resolution. Mobile phlebotomists in the prospective study collected whole blood, serum and a nasopharyngeal or oropharyngeal swab from every participant. Over a roughly two-month period, participants in the prospective study had the option of providing additional blood draws and questionnaires. Prospective study blood samples were shipped either frozen or at room temperature before DNA extraction.

About this clone: Its antigen specificity is not known. Per-base qualities were not stored, and no clone one base away is much larger.

The immunoSEQ Assay, a bias-controlled multiplex PCR, was used to amplify TCRbeta CDR3 regions from genomic DNA. The study's processing was this. The number of nucleated cells in each sample was estimated from the amplification of reference gene primers within the assay. To quantify the absolute abundance of each unique TCRbeta CDR3 rearrangement, sequence reads were collapsed and filtered. Productive Simpson clonality was computed per sample as the square root of Simpson's diversity index over productive rearrangements. TCRdb took this table from immuneACCESS and kept in-frame rearrangements with V and J called. Such tables lack part of the clones; where checked against another copy, unresolved V genes explain under half of the gap, and the rest is unexplained. The D gene and trimming were derived from the DNA, and the V and J assignments and clone size from that table. Here the sample has approximately 100,000 clones; 86% occur a single time. Less than 3.5% of the sample is taken by the ten largest.

This receptor was taken from a woman between 45 and 60 years old who had recovered from COVID-19. Recombination joined TRBV10-2 with TRBJ2-1, with TRBD1 identical over 9 junction bases. The sample taken for sequencing was PBMCs or T cells enriched from blood (not recorded which). The DNA sequence is given as TGCGCCAGCAGTCCAGGACAGGGGAGTTTTCGGAGCTCCTACAATGAGCAGTTCTTC. Protein translation: CASSPGQGSFRSSYNEQFF.